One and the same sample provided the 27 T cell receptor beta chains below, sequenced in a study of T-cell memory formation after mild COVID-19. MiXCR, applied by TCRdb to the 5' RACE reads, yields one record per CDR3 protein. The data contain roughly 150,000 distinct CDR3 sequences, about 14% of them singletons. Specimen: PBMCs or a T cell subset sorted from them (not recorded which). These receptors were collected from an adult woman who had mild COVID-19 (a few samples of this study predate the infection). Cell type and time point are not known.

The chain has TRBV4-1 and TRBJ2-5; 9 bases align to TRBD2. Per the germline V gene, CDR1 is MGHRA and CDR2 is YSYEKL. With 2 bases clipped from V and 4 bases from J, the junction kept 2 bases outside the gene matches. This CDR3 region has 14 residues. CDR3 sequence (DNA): TGCGCCAGCAGCCAATTTAGCGGGGGAGAGACCCAGTACTTC. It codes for CASSQFSGGETQYF.

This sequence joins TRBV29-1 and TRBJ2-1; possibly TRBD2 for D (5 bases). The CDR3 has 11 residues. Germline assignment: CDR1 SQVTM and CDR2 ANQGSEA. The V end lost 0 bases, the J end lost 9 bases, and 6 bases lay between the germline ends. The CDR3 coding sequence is TGCAGCGTTGAAGACGGAGGTGAGCAGTTCTTC. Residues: CSVEDGGEQFF.

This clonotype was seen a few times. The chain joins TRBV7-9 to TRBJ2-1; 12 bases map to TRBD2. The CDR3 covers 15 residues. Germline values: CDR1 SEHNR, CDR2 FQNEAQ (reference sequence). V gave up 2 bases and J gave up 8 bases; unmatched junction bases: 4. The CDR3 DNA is TGTGCCAGCAGCTTAACTAGCGGGAGGATCCATGAGCAGTTCTTC. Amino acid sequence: CASSLTSGRIHEQFF.

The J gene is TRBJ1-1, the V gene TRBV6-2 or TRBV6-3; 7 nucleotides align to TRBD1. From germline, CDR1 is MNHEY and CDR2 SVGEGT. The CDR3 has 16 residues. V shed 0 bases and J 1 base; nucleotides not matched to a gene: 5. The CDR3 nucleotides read TGTGCCAGCAGTTACTCCTGGGACAGCCCGAACACTGAAGCTTTCTTT. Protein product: CASSYSWDSPNTEAFF.

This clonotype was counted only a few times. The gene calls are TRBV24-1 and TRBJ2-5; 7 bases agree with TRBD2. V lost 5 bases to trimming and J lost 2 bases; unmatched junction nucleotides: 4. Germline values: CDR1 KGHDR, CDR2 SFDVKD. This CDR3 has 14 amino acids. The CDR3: CATSGTGGQETQYF. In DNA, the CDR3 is TGTGCCACCAGTGGAACGGGGGGTCAAGAGACCCAGTACTTC.

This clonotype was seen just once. For the CDR3, the DNA is TGCGCCAGCAGCCTTCAACCCGGTGCGAATGAAAAACTGTTTTTT. Protein product: CASSLQPGANEKLFF. J is TRBJ1-4 and V is TRBV5-1; D unresolved. Trimming shortened V by 4 bases and J by 5 bases, and 15 bases separated the two germline ends. The V gene's germline CDR1 is SGHRS and CDR2 YFSETQ. The CDR3 runs to 15 residues.

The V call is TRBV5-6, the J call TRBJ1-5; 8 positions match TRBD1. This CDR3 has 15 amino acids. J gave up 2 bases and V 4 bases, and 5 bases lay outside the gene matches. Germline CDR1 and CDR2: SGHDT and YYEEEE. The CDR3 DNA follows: TGTGCCAGCAGCGCCAGGGGGCCGGGCAATCAGCCCCAGCATTTT. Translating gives CASSARGPGNQPQHF.

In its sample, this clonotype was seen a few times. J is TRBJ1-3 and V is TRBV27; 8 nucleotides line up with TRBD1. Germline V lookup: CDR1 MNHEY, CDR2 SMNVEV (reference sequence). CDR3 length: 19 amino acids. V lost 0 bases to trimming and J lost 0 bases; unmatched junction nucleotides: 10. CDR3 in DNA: TGTGCCAGCAGTTTATCCCCCCGGGACAGGCGGTCCTCTGGAAACACCATATATTTT. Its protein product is CASSLSPRDRRSSGNTIYF.

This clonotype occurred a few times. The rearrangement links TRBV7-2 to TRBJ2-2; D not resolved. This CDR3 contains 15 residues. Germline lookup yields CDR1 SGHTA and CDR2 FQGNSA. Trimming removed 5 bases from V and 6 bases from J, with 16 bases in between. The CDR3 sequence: CASSPVARSPGELFF. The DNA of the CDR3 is TGTGCCAGCAGCCCTGTAGCCCGGAGCCCCGGGGAGCTGTTTTTT.

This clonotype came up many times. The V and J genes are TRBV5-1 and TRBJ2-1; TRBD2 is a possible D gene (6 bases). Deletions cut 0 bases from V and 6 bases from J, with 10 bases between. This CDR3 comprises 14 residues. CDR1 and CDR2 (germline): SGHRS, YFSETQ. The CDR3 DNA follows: TGCGCCAGCAGCTTGGGGAGGGGACTCAATGAGCAGTTCTTC. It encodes CASSLGRGLNEQFF.

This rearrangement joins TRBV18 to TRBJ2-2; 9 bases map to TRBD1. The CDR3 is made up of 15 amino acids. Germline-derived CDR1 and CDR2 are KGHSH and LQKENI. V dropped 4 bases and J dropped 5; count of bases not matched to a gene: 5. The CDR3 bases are TGTGCCAGCTCACTGACGACAGGGGGGACCGGGGAGCTGTTTTTT. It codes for CASSLTTGGTGELFF.

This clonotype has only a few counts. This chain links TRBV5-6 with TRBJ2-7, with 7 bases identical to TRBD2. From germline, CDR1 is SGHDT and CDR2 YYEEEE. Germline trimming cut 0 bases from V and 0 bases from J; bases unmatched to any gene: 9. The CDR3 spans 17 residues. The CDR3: CASSLAGRGINSYEQYF. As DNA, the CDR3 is TGTGCCAGCAGCTTGGCGGGGCGGGGGATAAACTCCTACGAGCAGTACTTC.

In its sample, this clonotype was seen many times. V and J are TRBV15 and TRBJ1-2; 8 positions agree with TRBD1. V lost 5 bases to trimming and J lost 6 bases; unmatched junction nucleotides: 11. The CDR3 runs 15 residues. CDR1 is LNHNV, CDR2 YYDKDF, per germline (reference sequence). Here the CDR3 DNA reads TGTGCCACCAGCTTGCGACAGGGGAGCTTTGATGGCTACACCTTC. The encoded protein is CATSLRQGSFDGYTF.

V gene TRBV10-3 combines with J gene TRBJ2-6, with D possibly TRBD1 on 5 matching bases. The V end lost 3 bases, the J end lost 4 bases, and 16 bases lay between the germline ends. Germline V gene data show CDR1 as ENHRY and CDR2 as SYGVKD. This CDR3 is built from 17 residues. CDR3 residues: CAISEADSPLGANVLTF. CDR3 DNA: TGTGCCATCAGTGAAGCAGACAGTCCTTTAGGGGCCAACGTCCTGACTTTC.

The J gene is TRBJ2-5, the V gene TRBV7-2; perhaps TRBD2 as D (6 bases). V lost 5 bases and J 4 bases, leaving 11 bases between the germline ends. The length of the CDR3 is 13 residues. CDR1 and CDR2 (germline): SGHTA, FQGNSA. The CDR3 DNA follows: TGTGCCAGCAGCCGGGGGAGAGCAGAGACCCAGTACTTC. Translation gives CASSRGRAETQYF. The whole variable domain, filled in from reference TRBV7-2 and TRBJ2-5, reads GAGVSQSPSNKVTEKGKDVELRCDPISGHTALYWYRQSLGQGLEFLIYFQGNSAPDKSGLPSDRFSAERTGGSVSTLTIQRTQQEDSAVYLCASSRGRAETQYFGPGTRLLVL.

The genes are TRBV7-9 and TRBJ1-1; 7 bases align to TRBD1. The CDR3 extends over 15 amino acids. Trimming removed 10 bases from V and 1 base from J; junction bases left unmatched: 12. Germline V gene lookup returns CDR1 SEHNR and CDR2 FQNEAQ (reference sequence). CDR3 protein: CATSPDREQNTEAFF. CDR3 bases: TGTGCCACCAGTCCCGACAGGGAGCAGAACACTGAAGCTTTCTTT.

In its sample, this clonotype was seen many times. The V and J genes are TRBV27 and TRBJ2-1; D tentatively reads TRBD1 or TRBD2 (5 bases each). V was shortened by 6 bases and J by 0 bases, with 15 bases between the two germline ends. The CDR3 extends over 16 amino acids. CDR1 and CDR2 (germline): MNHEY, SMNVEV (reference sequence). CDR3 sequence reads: CASSRVGGGSYNEQFF. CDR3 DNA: TGTGCCAGCAGCCGAGTTGGGGGTGGCTCCTACAATGAGCAGTTCTTC.

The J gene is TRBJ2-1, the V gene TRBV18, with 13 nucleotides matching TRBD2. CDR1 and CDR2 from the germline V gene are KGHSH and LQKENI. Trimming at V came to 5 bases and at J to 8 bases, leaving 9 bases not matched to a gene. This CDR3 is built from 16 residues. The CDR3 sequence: CASSSSLAGGLDEQFF. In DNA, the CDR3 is TGTGCCAGCTCATCCTCACTAGCGGGAGGGCTCGATGAGCAGTTCTTC.

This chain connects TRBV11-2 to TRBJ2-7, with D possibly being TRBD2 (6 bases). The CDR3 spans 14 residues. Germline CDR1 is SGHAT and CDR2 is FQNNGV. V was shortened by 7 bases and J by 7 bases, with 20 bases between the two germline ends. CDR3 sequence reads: CASTEWKEAGEQYF. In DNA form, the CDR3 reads TGTGCCAGCACCGAATGGAAAGAAGCGGGTGAGCAGTACTTC.

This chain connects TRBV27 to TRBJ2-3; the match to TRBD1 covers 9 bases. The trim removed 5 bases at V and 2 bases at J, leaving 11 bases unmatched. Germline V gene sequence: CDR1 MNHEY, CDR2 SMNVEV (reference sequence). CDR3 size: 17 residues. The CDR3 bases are TGTGCCAGCAGTCCGAACAGGGGGCTCGCCTTCACAGATACGCAGTATTTT. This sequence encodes CASSPNRGLAFTDTQYF.

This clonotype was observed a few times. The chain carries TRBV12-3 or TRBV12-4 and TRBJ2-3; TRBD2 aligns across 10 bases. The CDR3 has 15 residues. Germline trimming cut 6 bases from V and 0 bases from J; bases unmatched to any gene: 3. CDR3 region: CASSSSGSSTDTQYF. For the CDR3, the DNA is TGTGCCAGCAGCTCTAGCGGGAGTAGCACAGATACGCAGTATTTT.

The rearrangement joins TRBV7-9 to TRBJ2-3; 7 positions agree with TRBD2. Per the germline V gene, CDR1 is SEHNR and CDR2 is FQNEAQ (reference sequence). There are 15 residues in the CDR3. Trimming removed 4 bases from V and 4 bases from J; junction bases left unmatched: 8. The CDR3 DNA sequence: TGTGCCAGCAGCTCAACCCGACTAGCCCCAGATACGCAGTATTTT. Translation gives CASSSTRLAPDTQYF.

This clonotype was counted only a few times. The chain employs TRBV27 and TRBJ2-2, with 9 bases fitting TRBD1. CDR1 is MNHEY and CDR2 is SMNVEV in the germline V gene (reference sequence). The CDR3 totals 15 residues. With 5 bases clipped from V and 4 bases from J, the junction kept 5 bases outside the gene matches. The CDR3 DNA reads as TGTGCCAGCAGTGGTAGACAGGGGGGCACCGGGGAGCTGTTTTTT. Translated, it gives CASSGRQGGTGELFF.

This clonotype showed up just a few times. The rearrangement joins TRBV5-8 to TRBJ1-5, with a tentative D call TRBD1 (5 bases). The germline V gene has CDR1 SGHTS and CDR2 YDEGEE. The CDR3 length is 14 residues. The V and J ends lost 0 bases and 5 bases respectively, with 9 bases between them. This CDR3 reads CASSLEEGHQPQHF. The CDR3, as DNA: TGTGCCAGCAGCTTGGAAGAGGGACATCAGCCCCAGCATTTT.

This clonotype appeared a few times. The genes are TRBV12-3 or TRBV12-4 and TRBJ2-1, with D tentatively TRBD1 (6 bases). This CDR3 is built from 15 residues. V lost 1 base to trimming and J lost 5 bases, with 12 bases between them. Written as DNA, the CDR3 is TGTGCCAGCAGTTTAGGAAGAGGGGGTAACAATGAGCAGTTCTTC. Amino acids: CASSLGRGGNNEQFF.

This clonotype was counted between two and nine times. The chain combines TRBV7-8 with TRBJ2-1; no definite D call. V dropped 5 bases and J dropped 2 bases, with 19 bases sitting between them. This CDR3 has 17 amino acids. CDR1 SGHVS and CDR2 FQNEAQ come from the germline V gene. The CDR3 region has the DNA TGTGCCAGCAGCCCGCTTACCTTCGCCTCTGCCTACAATGAGCAGTTCTTC. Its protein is CASSPLTFASAYNEQFF.

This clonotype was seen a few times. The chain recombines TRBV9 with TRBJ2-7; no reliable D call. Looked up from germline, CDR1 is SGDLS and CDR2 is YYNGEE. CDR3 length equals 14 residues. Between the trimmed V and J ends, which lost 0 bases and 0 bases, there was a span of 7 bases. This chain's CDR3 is CASSVVESSYEQYF. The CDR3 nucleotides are TGTGCCAGCAGCGTAGTAGAAAGCTCCTACGAGCAGTACTTC.